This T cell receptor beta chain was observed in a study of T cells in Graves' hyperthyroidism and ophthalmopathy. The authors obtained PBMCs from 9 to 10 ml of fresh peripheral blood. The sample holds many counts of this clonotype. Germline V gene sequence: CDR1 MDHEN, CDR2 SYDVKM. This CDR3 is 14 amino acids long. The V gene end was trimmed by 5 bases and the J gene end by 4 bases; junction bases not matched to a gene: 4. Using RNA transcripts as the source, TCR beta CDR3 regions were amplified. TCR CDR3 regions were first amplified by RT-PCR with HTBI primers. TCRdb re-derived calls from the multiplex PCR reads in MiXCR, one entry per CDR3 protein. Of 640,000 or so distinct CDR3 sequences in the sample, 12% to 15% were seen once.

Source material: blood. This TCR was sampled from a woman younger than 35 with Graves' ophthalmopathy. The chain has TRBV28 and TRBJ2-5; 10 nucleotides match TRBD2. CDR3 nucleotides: TGTGCCAGCAGTGCTAGCGGGAGTCCAGAGACCCAGTACTTC. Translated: CASSASGSPETQYF.